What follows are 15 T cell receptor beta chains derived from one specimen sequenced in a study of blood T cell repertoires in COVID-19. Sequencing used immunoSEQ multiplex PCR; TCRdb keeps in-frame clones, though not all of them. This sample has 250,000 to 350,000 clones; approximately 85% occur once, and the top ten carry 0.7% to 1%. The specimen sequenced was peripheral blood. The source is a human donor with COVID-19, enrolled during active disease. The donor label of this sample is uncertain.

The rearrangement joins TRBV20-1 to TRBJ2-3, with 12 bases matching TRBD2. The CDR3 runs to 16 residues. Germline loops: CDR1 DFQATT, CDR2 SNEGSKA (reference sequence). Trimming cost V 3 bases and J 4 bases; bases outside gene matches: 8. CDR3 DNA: TGCAGTGCTAGTCAGTGGACTAGCGGGATTCCAGATACGCAGTATTTT. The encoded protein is CSASQWTSGIPDTQYF.

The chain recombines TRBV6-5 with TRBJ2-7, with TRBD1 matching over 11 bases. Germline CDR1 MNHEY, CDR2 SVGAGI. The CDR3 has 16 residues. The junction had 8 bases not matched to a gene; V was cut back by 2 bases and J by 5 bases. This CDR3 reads CASSYRRTGGFHEQYF. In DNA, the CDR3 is TGTGCCAGCAGTTACCGCCGGACAGGGGGCTTCCACGAGCAGTACTTC.

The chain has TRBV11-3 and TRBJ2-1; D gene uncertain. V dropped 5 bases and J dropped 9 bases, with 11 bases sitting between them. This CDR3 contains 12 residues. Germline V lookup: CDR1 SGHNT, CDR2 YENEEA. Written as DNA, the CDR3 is TGTGCCAGCAGCCAATTTAACGGTGAGCAGTTCTTC. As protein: CASSQFNGEQFF.

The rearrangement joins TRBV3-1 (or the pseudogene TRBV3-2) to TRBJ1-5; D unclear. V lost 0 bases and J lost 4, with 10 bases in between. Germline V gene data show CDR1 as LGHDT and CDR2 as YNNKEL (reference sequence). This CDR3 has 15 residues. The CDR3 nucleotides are TGTGCCAGCAGCCAAGATGTAAATCGGAATCAGCCCCAGCATTTT. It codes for CASSQDVNRNQPQHF.

The CDR3 here is CASSGGTGYYGELFF. The DNA for the CDR3 is TGTGCCAGCAGCGGGGGGACAGGTTACTACGGGGAGCTGTTTTTT. This rearrangement joins TRBV9 to TRBJ2-2; 8 nucleotides agree with TRBD1. CDR1 and CDR2 from the germline V gene are SGDLS and YYNGEE. V lost 3 bases to trimming and J lost 7 bases; unmatched junction nucleotides: 8. The CDR3 extends over 15 amino acids.

This chain's CDR3 is CSAPRDTQYF. Here the CDR3 DNA reads TGCAGTGCTCCTCGGGATACGCAGTATTTT. The gene calls are TRBV20-1 and TRBJ2-3; D is uncertain. Trimming cost V 5 bases and J 6 bases, with 6 bases left between them. This CDR3 has 10 residues. Germline CDR1 DFQATT, CDR2 SNEGSKA (reference sequence).

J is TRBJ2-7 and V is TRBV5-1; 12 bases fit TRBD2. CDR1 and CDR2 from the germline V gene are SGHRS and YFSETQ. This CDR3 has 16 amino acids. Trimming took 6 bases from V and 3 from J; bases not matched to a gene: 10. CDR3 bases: TGCGCCAGCAACCCTAGGACTAGCGGGACTAGCTACGAGCAGTACTTC. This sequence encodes CASNPRTSGTSYEQYF.

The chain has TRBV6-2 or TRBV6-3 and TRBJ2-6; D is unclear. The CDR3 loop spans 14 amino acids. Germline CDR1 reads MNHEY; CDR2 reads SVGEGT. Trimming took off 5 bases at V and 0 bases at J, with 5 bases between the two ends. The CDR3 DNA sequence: TGTGCCAGCAGTCGTTACTCTGGGGCCAACGTCCTGACTTTC. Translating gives CASSRYSGANVLTF.

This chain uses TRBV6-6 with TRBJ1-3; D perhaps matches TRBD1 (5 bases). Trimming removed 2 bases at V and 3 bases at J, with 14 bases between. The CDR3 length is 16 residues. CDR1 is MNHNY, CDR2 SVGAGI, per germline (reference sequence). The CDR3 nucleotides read TGTGCCAGCAGTTACCCCGCGGGGGGGGATGGAAACACCATATATTTT. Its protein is CASSYPAGGDGNTIYF.

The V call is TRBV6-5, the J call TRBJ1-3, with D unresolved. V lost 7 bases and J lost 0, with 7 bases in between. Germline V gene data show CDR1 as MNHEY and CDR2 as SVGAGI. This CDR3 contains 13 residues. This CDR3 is CASKYSSGNTIYF. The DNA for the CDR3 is TGTGCCAGCAAGTATAGCTCTGGAAACACCATATATTTT.

The CDR3 sequence: CASNRDRGGNQPQHF. CDR3 DNA sequence: TGTGCCAGTAACCGGGACAGGGGGGGCAATCAGCCCCAGCATTTT. The chain is built from TRBV19 and TRBJ1-5, with TRBD1 matching over 11 bases. J lost 2 bases, V lost 7 bases, and 4 bases had no gene match. The CDR3 contains 15 residues. Germline CDR1 reads LNHDA; CDR2 reads SQIVND (reference sequence).

The CDR3 reads CASPRDSNTGELFF. CDR3 nucleotides: TGTGCCAGCCCCCGGGACTCGAACACCGGGGAGCTGTTTTTT. This chain connects TRBV7-9 to TRBJ2-2; D possibly corresponds to TRBD2 (6 bases). The germline gives CDR1 SEHNR, CDR2 FQNEAQ (reference sequence). The CDR3 totals 14 residues. V dropped 8 bases and J dropped 0 bases, with 10 bases sitting between them.

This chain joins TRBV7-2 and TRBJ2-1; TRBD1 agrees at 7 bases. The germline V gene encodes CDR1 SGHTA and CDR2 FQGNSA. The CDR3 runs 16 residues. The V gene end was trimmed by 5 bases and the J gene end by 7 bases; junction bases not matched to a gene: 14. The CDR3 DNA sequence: TGTGCCAGCAGCCCCGAGGGGGCTTATCGACGGAATGAGCAGTTCTTC. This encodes CASSPEGAYRRNEQFF.

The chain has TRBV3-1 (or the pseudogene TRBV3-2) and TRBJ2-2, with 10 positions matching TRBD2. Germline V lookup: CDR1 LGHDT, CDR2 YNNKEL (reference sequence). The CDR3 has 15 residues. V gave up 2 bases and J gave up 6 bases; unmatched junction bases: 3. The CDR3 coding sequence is TGTGCCAGCAGCCAACTCCTAGCGGGAGCCGGGGAGCTGTTTTTT. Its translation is CASSQLLAGAGELFF.

CDR3 bases: TGTGCCAGCAGTCGATTAGCGACCTACGAGCAGTACTTC. This sequence encodes CASSRLATYEQYF. The genes are TRBV28 and TRBJ2-7, with D possibly matching TRBD2 (5 bases). The germline V and J ends were trimmed by 5 bases and 2 bases, with 10 bases remaining between them. The CDR3 is 13 residues long. Germline V gene lookup returns CDR1 MDHEN and CDR2 SYDVKM.